Below, 16 T cell receptor beta chains from the same sample are listed, as sequenced in a study of cytomegalovirus exposure and HLA in healthy donors. Researchers ran the PCR with 60 Vbeta and 13 Jbeta primers. This table comes from immunoSEQ multiplex PCR, and its TCRdb copy is limited to in-frame clones, with some not included. The sample has around 200,000 clones, 65% to 90% seen once. Material: PBMCs. The receptors shown here come from a middle-aged man in good health and CMV-seropositive.

V is TRBV4-3 and J is TRBJ2-5, with 7 bases identical to TRBD2. Germline V lookup: CDR1 LGHNA, CDR2 YSLEER. The CDR3 length is 14 residues. With 3 bases clipped from V and 5 bases from J, the junction kept 6 bases outside the gene matches. The CDR3 DNA reads TGCGCCAGCAGCCAGGAGACTAGCAGGGAGACCCAGTACTTC. Its translation is CASSQETSRETQYF.

This clone was observed a handful of times. The rearrangement uses TRBV29-1 and TRBJ2-3; D may be TRBD1 (5 bases). The germline V gene has CDR1 SQVTM and CDR2 ANQGSEA. The V end was cut by 3 bases, the J end by 0 bases, with 10 bases between. The CDR3 has 14 residues. The CDR3 coding sequence is TGCAGCGTTGACAAGGGGTCTAGCACAGATACGCAGTATTTT. Protein: CSVDKGSSTDTQYF.

The rearrangement joins TRBV18 to TRBJ2-7, with TRBD1 matching 8 bases. The CDR3 has 14 residues. With V trimmed by 6 bases and J by 4 bases, 8 bases remained unmatched. Looked up from germline, CDR1 is KGHSH and CDR2 is LQKENI. Here the CDR3 DNA reads TGTGCCAGCTCCCTCAAGGGACAGGATTACGAGCAGTACTTC. Amino acids: CASSLKGQDYEQYF.

In this sample, this clone turned up once. V is TRBV27 and J is TRBJ2-7; tentative D call: TRBD1 (5 bases). V was pared by 3 bases and J by 1 base, with 10 bases between. There are 14 residues in the CDR3. The germline V gene encodes CDR1 MNHEY and CDR2 SMNVEV (reference sequence). The CDR3 sequence is CASSFVQGSYEQYF. The CDR3 DNA reads as TGTGCCAGCAGTTTCGTCCAGGGTTCCTACGAGCAGTACTTC.

V gene TRBV2 combines with J gene TRBJ2-3, with 10 bases that match TRBD2. CDR3 size: 15 residues. Germline lookup yields CDR1 SNHLY and CDR2 FYNNEI. Trimming took 4 bases from V and 2 from J; bases not matched to a gene: 3. The CDR3 sequence is CASSAGLAVTDTQYF. The CDR3 nucleotides read TGTGCCAGCAGTGCAGGACTAGCGGTCACAGATACGCAGTATTTT.

V usage is TRBV15 and J usage is TRBJ1-5, with D possibly TRBD1 on 5 matching bases. The germline CDR1 and CDR2 sequences are LNHNV and YYDKDF (reference sequence). Trimming cost V 1 base and J 7 bases, with 14 bases left between them. The CDR3 consists of 15 residues. This CDR3 reads CATSRVVGAGQPQHF. The CDR3 DNA is TGTGCCACCAGCAGAGTAGTAGGGGCTGGACAGCCCCAGCATTTT.

J is TRBJ1-1 and V is TRBV7-8, with D uncertain. CDR1 is SGHVS and CDR2 is FQNEAQ in the germline V gene. V lost 6 bases and J lost 2, with 10 bases in between. CDR3 length: 13 amino acids. Here the CDR3 reads CASSRTSNTEAFF. The CDR3 coding sequence is TGTGCCAGCAGTCGTACAAGTAACACTGAAGCTTTCTTT.

The J gene is TRBJ1-3, the V gene TRBV4-1; D possibly corresponds to TRBD1 (5 bases). The germline V gene has CDR1 MGHRA and CDR2 YSYEKL. Deletions cut 0 bases from V and 0 bases from J, with 6 bases between. This CDR3 is built from 15 residues. CDR3 DNA: TGCGCCAGCAGCCAAGACGGGGGCTCTGGAAACACCATATATTTT. Protein sequence: CASSQDGGSGNTIYF.

There are a few counts of this clone. The V and J genes are TRBV7-3 and TRBJ2-5; the match to TRBD2 covers 9 bases. Trimming removed 0 bases from V and 4 bases from J; junction bases left unmatched: 6. CDR3 length: 16 residues. Per germline, CDR1 SGHTA and CDR2 FQGTGA. CDR3 protein: CASSLTGRGGLETQYF. In DNA form, the CDR3 reads TGTGCCAGCAGCTTAACAGGGCGGGGGGGCTTAGAGACCCAGTACTTC. Full variable domain (missing parts from reference TRBV7-3 and TRBJ2-5): GAGVSQTPSNKVTEKGKYVELRCDPISGHTALYWYRQSLGQGPEFLIYFQGTGAADDSGLPNDRFFAVRPEGSVSTLKIQRTERGDSAVYLCASSLTGRGGLETQYFGPGTRLLVL.

This clone came up once. The rearrangement uses TRBV19 and TRBJ1-5, with 10 positions matching TRBD1. Germline V CDR1 and CDR2: LNHDA, SQIVND (reference sequence). This CDR3 contains 15 residues. V shed 0 bases, J shed 5 bases, and the junction held 1 base outside the gene matches. The DNA for the CDR3 is TGTGCCAGTAGTATAGAGGGGACAGGGGATCAGCCCCAGCATTTT. This encodes CASSIEGTGDQPQHF. Full variable domain (missing parts from reference TRBV19 and TRBJ1-5): DGGITQSPKYLFRKEGQNVTLSCEQNLNHDAMYWYRQDPGQGLRLIYYSQIVNDFQKGDIAEGYSVSREKKESFPLTVTSAQKNPTAFYLCASSIEGTGDQPQHFGDGTRLSIL.

This chain uses TRBV29-1 with TRBJ1-2; tentatively, D is TRBD1 (5 bases). Trimming stripped 4 bases from V and 0 bases from J, with 9 bases between. Germline CDR1 SQVTM, CDR2 ANQGSEA. The CDR3 runs 13 residues. This CDR3 is CSVGEGPNYGYTF. CDR3 sequence (DNA): TGCAGCGTTGGGGAGGGACCTAACTATGGCTACACCTTC.

In nucleotides, the CDR3 is TGTGCCAGTAGTATTATTGGGGCCTATGGCTACACCTTC. Encoded protein: CASSIIGAYGYTF. The chain carries TRBV19 and TRBJ1-2; possibly TRBD1 for D (5 bases). V was trimmed by 3 bases and J by 4 bases, leaving 9 bases between them. The CDR3 length is 13 residues. Germline assignment: CDR1 LNHDA and CDR2 SQIVND (reference sequence).

This chain connects TRBV5-4 to TRBJ1-2; D is unresolved. This CDR3 comprises 14 residues. The germline V gene has CDR1 SGHNT and CDR2 YYREEE (reference sequence). Between the trimmed V and J ends, which lost 6 bases and 0 bases, there was a span of 12 bases. CDR3 region: CASTIDSSNYGYTF. The CDR3 bases are TGTGCCAGCACCATAGATAGTTCTAACTATGGCTACACCTTC.

V usage is TRBV11-2 and J usage is TRBJ2-2; D not resolved. From germline, CDR1 is SGHAT and CDR2 FQNNGV. The CDR3 totals 13 residues. Trimming cost V 5 bases and J 6 bases, with 10 bases left between them. The CDR3 DNA reads TGTGCCAGCAGCCCGGTCAGGCCCGGGGAGCTGTTTTTT. It specifies CASSPVRPGELFF.

CDR3 protein: CASSMWTGDTEAFF. In nucleotides, the CDR3 is TGTGCCAGCAGTATGTGGACAGGGGACACTGAAGCTTTCTTT. This chain connects TRBV27 to TRBJ1-1, with TRBD1 identical over 9 bases. Per germline, CDR1 MNHEY and CDR2 SMNVEV (reference sequence). Trimming at V came to 5 bases and at J to 3 bases, leaving 4 bases not matched to a gene. This CDR3 comprises 14 residues.

The chain recombines TRBV30 with TRBJ1-3; TRBD1 matches at 8 bases. Looked up from germline, CDR1 is GTSNPN and CDR2 is SVGIG (reference sequence). The CDR3 runs to 15 residues. Unmatched junction bases numbered 8, after V lost 5 bases and J lost 2 bases. This CDR3 reads CAWGDRHQPGNTIYF. The CDR3 DNA sequence: TGTGCCTGGGGGGACAGGCATCAACCTGGAAACACCATATATTTT.